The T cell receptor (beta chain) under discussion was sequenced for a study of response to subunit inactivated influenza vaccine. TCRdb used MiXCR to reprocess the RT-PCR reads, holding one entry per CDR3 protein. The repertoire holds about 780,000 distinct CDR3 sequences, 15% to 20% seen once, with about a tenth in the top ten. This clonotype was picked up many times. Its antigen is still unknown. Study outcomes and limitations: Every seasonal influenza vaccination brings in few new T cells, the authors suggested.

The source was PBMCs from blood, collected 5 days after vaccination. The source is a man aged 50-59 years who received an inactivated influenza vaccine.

The CDR3 DNA reads as TGTGCCACCAGCAGCCGGGGGGGTGGGGAGACCCAGTACTTC. As protein: CATSSRGGGETQYF. The gene calls are TRBV15 and TRBJ2-5, with 8 bases aligning to TRBD2. Germline values: CDR1 LNHNV, CDR2 YYDKDF (reference sequence). Trimming took 3 bases from V and 5 from J; bases not matched to a gene: 5. The CDR3 has 14 residues.